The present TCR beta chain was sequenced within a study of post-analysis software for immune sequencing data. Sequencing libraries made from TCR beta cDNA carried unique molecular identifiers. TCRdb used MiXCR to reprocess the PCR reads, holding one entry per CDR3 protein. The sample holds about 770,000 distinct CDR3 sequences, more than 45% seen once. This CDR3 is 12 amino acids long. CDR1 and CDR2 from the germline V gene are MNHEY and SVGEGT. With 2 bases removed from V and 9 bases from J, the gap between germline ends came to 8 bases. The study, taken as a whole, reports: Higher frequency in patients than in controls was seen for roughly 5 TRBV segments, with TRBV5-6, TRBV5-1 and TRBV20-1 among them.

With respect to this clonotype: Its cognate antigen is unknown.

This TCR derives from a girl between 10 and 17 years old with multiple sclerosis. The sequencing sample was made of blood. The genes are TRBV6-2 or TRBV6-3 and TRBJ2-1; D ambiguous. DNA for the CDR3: TGTGCCAGCAGTTACCCTCGTCCTGAGCAGTTCTTC. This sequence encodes CASSYPRPEQFF.